This passage covers 18 T cell receptor beta chains from one sample sequenced in a study of T-cell memory formation after mild COVID-19. TCRdb reprocessed the 5' RACE reads via MiXCR and lists one record per CDR3 protein. The repertoire holds about 38,000 distinct CDR3 sequences, with around 10% as singletons. Sample: PBMCs or a T cell subset sorted from them (not recorded which). Receptor source: a young man who had mild COVID-19 (a few samples of this study predate the infection). Cell type and time point are not known.

The sample holds many counts of this clonotype. The genes are TRBV5-1 and TRBJ2-7; 7 nucleotides align to TRBD1. V dropped 5 bases and J dropped 0; count of bases not matched to a gene: 8. Germline loops: CDR1 SGHRS, CDR2 YFSETQ. CDR3 size: 15 residues. The CDR3 DNA reads as TGCGCCAGCAGTGACCCGGGACAGAGCTCCTACGAGCAGTACTTC. Amino acids: CASSDPGQSSYEQYF.

This clonotype was observed many times. The chain uses TRBV12-3 or TRBV12-4 and TRBJ2-7; the D call may be TRBD1 or TRBD2 (6 bases each). The CDR3 runs 16 residues. V lost 5 bases and J lost 0, with 17 bases in between. The CDR3 DNA reads TGTGCCAGCAGTCCTCGTTCGGGGGCCAGCTCCTACGAGCAGTACTTC. Its translation is CASSPRSGASSYEQYF.

Ten or more counts support this clonotype. The CDR3 bases are TGCGCCAGCAGCTTGGCCGTACGACAGGGAGGTAACATTCAGTACTTC. It specifies CASSLAVRQGGNIQYF. The chain employs TRBV5-1 and TRBJ2-4; D might be TRBD1 (7 bases). This CDR3 is 16 amino acids long. Germline V CDR1 and CDR2: SGHRS, YFSETQ. The ends were cut back, 0 bases at V and 7 bases at J, with 17 bases in the middle.

At least ten counts were recorded for this clonotype. This chain uses TRBV29-1 with TRBJ1-5; D gene ambiguous. The CDR3 loop spans 15 amino acids. The germline V and J ends were trimmed by 4 bases and 2 bases, with 15 bases remaining between them. From germline, CDR1 is SQVTM and CDR2 ANQGSEA. CDR3 sequence reads: CSVGDGLLGNQPQHF. DNA for the CDR3: TGCAGCGTTGGTGATGGGTTGCTCGGCAATCAGCCCCAGCATTTT.

This clonotype was seen ten or more times. The chain uses TRBV10-3 and TRBJ1-1; 7 bases map to TRBD1. This CDR3 comprises 13 residues. Germline V gene sequence: CDR1 ENHRY, CDR2 SYGVKD. V lost 4 bases to trimming and J lost 4 bases; unmatched junction nucleotides: 3. CDR3 DNA sequence: TGTGCCATCAGTGTACAGGGGAGCACTGAAGCTTTCTTT. The encoded protein is CAISVQGSTEAFF.

This clonotype was counted ten times or more. The chain links TRBV12-3 or TRBV12-4 to TRBJ2-1; TRBD2 matches at 13 bases. The CDR3 runs 13 residues. V was pared by 9 bases and J by 7 bases, with 3 bases of the junction left unmatched. The CDR3 DNA reads TGTGCCAGAACTAGCGGGGGGGCTAATGAGCAGTTCTTC. Protein product: CARTSGGANEQFF.

This clonotype showed up many times. V usage is TRBV6-1 and J usage is TRBJ2-7; TRBD1 aligns across 7 bases. Per germline, CDR1 MNHNS and CDR2 SASEGT. With 6 bases clipped from V and 0 bases from J, the junction kept 5 bases outside the gene matches. The CDR3 length is 14 residues. In DNA, the CDR3 is TGTGCCAGCAGGACAGGGTTCCACTCCTACGAGCAGTACGTC. This translates into CASRTGFHSYEQYV.

This chain connects TRBV7-3 to TRBJ2-3; unclear D gene. CDR3 length: 16 amino acids. V was clipped by 5 bases and J by 6 bases, with 21 bases between them. Germline lookup yields CDR1 SGHTA and CDR2 FQGTGA. The CDR3 bases are TGTGCCAGCAGCGAACCGTTCGGGCCAGAACGGGATACGCAGTATTTT. It is translated as CASSEPFGPERDTQYF.

The CDR3 loop reads CASSPPSQYGEQYF. Written as DNA, the CDR3 is TGTGCCAGCTCACCACCTAGTCAGTATGGGGAGCAGTACTTC. The chain links TRBV18 to TRBJ2-7; unclear D gene. With 0 bases removed from V and 7 bases from J, the gap between germline ends came to 13 bases. Germline V lookup: CDR1 KGHSH, CDR2 LQKENI. The CDR3 sequence is 14 residues long.

This clonotype was seen repeatedly, ten times or more. The V call is TRBV5-1, the J call TRBJ2-5, with 7 bases fitting TRBD1. From germline, CDR1 is SGHRS and CDR2 YFSETQ. With V trimmed by 4 bases and J by 1 base, 7 bases remained unmatched. The CDR3 contains 15 residues. Written as DNA, the CDR3 is TGCGCCAGCAGCCCGCTGACAGGGACCCAAGAGACCCAGTACTTC. Protein: CASSPLTGTQETQYF.

This clonotype was found many times. The rearrangement joins TRBV27 to TRBJ2-3, with D possibly TRBD1 on 6 matching bases. The CDR3 consists of 14 residues. V was pared by 6 bases and J by 4 bases, with 14 bases between. Germline CDR1 and CDR2: MNHEY and SMNVEV (reference sequence). CDR3 nucleotides: TGTGCCAGCAGCATTGGGGGCGGCGCAGATACGCAGTATTTT. Protein: CASSIGGGADTQYF.

This clonotype was detected ten times or more. This chain joins TRBV9 and TRBJ1-2; the match to TRBD1 covers 9 bases. Germline loops: CDR1 SGDLS, CDR2 YYNGEE. There are 14 residues in the CDR3. After removal of 0 bases from V and 8 bases from J, the junction contained 5 bases not matched to a gene. The CDR3: CASSVVGQGLGYTF. CDR3 in DNA: TGTGCCAGCAGCGTAGTCGGACAGGGGTTAGGCTACACCTTC.

In this sample, this clonotype turned up many times. This rearrangement joins TRBV20-1 to TRBJ1-2; 9 nucleotides align to TRBD1. Germline V gene sequence: CDR1 DFQATT, CDR2 SNEGSKA (reference sequence). This CDR3 has 14 residues. With 1 base clipped from V and 4 bases from J, the junction kept 4 bases outside the gene matches. As DNA, the CDR3 is TGCAGTGCTAGAGGACAGGGGGGGGTCTATGGCTACACCTTC. Its protein product is CSARGQGGVYGYTF.

This clonotype is medium-sized within its sample. The chain employs TRBV6-6 and TRBJ2-5; weak D call: TRBD2 (5 bases). The CDR3 is made up of 15 amino acids. V shed 2 bases and J shed 2 bases, with 12 bases lying between them. Germline V gives CDR1 MNHNY, CDR2 SVGAGI (reference sequence). CDR3 sequence reads: CASSYLRTVQETQYF. The CDR3 DNA is TGTGCCAGCAGTTACCTCCGGACTGTACAAGAGACCCAGTACTTC.

In this sample, this clonotype turned up a few times. The junction and the germline gene differ at one end; a read error may be behind it. This sequence joins TRBV7-6 and TRBJ2-1; the D gene is possibly TRBD2 (7 bases). The germline V gene has CDR1 SGHVS and CDR2 FNYEAQ. This CDR3 is built from 14 residues. CDR3 sequence: CASSLEGGVSPNIF. As DNA, the CDR3 is TGTGCCAGCAGCTTAGAGGGGGGGGTTAGCCCGAATATCTTC.

The sample holds many counts of this clonotype. This chain connects TRBV12-3 or TRBV12-4 to TRBJ1-5; 7 nucleotides align to TRBD1. This CDR3 region has 13 residues. V shed 4 bases, J shed 4 bases, and the junction held 1 base outside the gene matches. CDR3 sequence: CASSSTGNQPQHF. The CDR3 coding sequence is TGTGCCAGCAGTTCGACAGGGAATCAGCCCCAGCATTTT.

The CDR3 loop reads CASSIRSYGYTF. As DNA, the CDR3 is TGTGCCAGTAGTATCCGCTCCTATGGCTACACCTTC. The V and J genes are TRBV19 and TRBJ1-2, with D unresolved. V shed 3 bases and J shed 4 bases, with 6 bases lying between them. In germline, CDR1 is LNHDA, CDR2 SQIVND (reference sequence). The CDR3 runs 12 residues.

The sample holds a few counts of this clonotype. The chain carries TRBV10-3 and TRBJ2-2; the match to TRBD1 covers 8 bases. CDR1 and CDR2 (germline): ENHRY, SYGVKD. This CDR3 spans 15 amino acids. Losses at the gene ends were 2 bases for V and 7 bases for J; bases not matched to a gene: 6. CDR3 protein: CAISEPGQGGGELFF. DNA for the CDR3: TGTGCCATCAGTGAGCCCGGACAGGGCGGCGGGGAGCTGTTTTTT.